The 15 T cell receptor beta chains below come from one sample, sequenced in a study of technical replicates of blood from a handful of donors. The assay was immunoSEQ multiplex PCR, and TCRdb's table has in-frame clones only and misses some. This table holds some 68,000 clones, 80% to 95% found once. Sequencing used T cells isolated from PBMCs. The receptor source for this set is a human donor in good health.

This chain uses TRBV19 with TRBJ2-3, with TRBD2 identical over 14 bases. Germline trimming cut 5 bases from V and 5 bases from J; bases unmatched to any gene: 6. The germline V gene has CDR1 LNHDA and CDR2 SQIVND (reference sequence). The CDR3 loop spans 16 amino acids. The CDR3 region has the DNA TGTGCCAGTAGTGTCTCGGGACTAGCGGGAGAAGATACGCAGTATTTT. Its protein product is CASSVSGLAGEDTQYF.

The CDR3, as DNA: TGTGCCAGCAGTACAGGGATCTATGGCTACACCTTC. This gives the protein CASSTGIYGYTF. The chain carries TRBV28 and TRBJ1-2; D perhaps matches TRBD1 (6 bases). The CDR3 is 12 amino acids. From germline, CDR1 is MDHEN and CDR2 SYDVKM. The V end lost 5 bases, the J end lost 4 bases, and 8 bases lay between the germline ends.

The chain employs TRBV16 and TRBJ2-7, with 8 bases matching TRBD2. The CDR3 covers 16 residues. V gave up 0 bases and J gave up 2 bases; unmatched junction bases: 6. The germline V gene encodes CDR1 KGHSY and CDR2 FQNENV. DNA of the CDR3: TGTGCCAGCAGCCAATCCCTTCTAGCGGGTACCTACGAGCAGTACTTC. It is translated as CASSQSLLAGTYEQYF.

The chain is built from TRBV18 and TRBJ2-7; TRBD1 matches 8 bases. The germline gives CDR1 KGHSH, CDR2 LQKENI. The J segment lost 5 bases and the V segment lost 2 bases, leaving 8 bases of the junction unmatched. The CDR3 has 15 amino acids. Here the CDR3 reads CASSPFETGVDEQYF. The CDR3 DNA reads as TGTGCCAGCTCACCATTTGAGACAGGGGTCGACGAGCAGTACTTC.

V and J are TRBV27 and TRBJ2-7; TRBD1 matches 9 bases. The CDR3 sequence is 15 residues long. Germline loops: CDR1 MNHEY, CDR2 SMNVEV (reference sequence). J lost 1 base, V lost 7 bases, and 8 bases had no gene match. In nucleotides, the CDR3 is TGTGCCAGCAAAGAACAGGGGGCTCATTCCTACGAGCAGTACTTC. This codes for CASKEQGAHSYEQYF.

This chain connects TRBV29-1 to TRBJ1-2; 8 bases match TRBD1. Germline CDR1 is SQVTM and CDR2 is ANQGSEA. The ends lost 2 bases at V and 6 bases at J; junction bases unmatched: 14. This CDR3 contains 16 residues. The CDR3 region has the DNA TGCAGCGTTGAATCAGGGGGCGCAGGTCTAGTCGATGGCTACACCTTC. Translating it yields CSVESGGAGLVDGYTF.

The rearrangement uses TRBV19 and TRBJ1-1, with a tentative D call TRBD1 (5 bases). Trimming took 7 bases from V and 1 from J, leaving 10 bases between them. The CDR3 runs to 13 residues. Germline CDR1 is LNHDA and CDR2 is SQIVND (reference sequence). CDR3 in DNA: TGTGCCAGTAAACGGCAGGGGAACACTGAAGCTTTCTTT. Translation: CASKRQGNTEAFF.

The chain employs TRBV6-5 and TRBJ1-3; D ambiguous. Germline V CDR1 and CDR2: MNHEY, SVGAGI. This CDR3 is 12 amino acids long. The ends were cut back, 5 bases at V and 5 bases at J, with 7 bases in the middle. CDR3 loop: CASSGPRNTIYF. CDR3 nucleotides: TGTGCCAGCAGTGGCCCCAGAAACACCATATATTTT.

This sequence joins TRBV6-5 and TRBJ2-7; 10 bases are shared with TRBD2. This CDR3 region has 14 residues. Germline CDR1 and CDR2: MNHEY and SVGAGI. V trimming: 5 bases; J trimming: 2 bases; junction bases outside the gene matches: 3. The CDR3: CASSTSGETYEQYF. Here the CDR3 DNA reads TGTGCCAGCAGTACTAGCGGGGAAACCTACGAGCAGTACTTC.

The chain has TRBV11-3 and TRBJ2-5, with 8 bases aligning to TRBD1. The germline V gene has CDR1 SGHNT and CDR2 YENEEA. The CDR3 spans 14 residues. The J segment lost 5 bases and the V segment lost 5 bases, leaving 7 bases of the junction unmatched. The CDR3, as DNA: TGTGCCAGCAGCCCTTGGGACAGGCCTGAGACCCAGTACTTC. Protein: CASSPWDRPETQYF.

The chain links TRBV6-6 to TRBJ2-5, with TRBD2 matching over 10 bases. V shed 10 bases, J shed 4 bases, and the junction held 3 bases outside the gene matches. Germline CDR1 and CDR2: MNHNY and SVGAGI (reference sequence). This CDR3 region has 12 residues. The CDR3 DNA follows: TGTGCCACCTTAGCGGGAGGAGAGACCCAGTACTTC. Protein: CATLAGGETQYF.

The chain recombines TRBV5-4 with TRBJ2-1; 8 bases fit TRBD1. The CDR3 loop spans 15 amino acids. CDR1 SGHNT and CDR2 YYREEE come from the germline V gene (reference sequence). The V segment lost 2 bases and the J segment 2 bases; nucleotides outside the gene matches: 3. The CDR3 nucleotides read TGTGCCAGCAGCTTAACAGGGGGTGCCTACAATGAGCAGTTCTTC. The encoded protein is CASSLTGGAYNEQFF.

This clone was detected a few times. J is TRBJ2-3 and V is TRBV9, with D possibly TRBD2 on 5 matching bases. V lost 1 base and J 3 bases, leaving 12 bases between the germline ends. The CDR3 runs to 15 residues. Germline lookup yields CDR1 SGDLS and CDR2 YYNGEE. The CDR3 DNA is TGTGCCAGCAGCGTATGGTTCGGGGAAACAGATACGCAGTATTTT. Its translation: CASSVWFGETDTQYF.

The chain couples TRBV28 to TRBJ1-5; D unresolved. This CDR3 is built from 13 residues. The germline CDR1 and CDR2 sequences are MDHEN and SYDVKM. Between the trimmed V and J ends, which lost 4 bases and 2 bases, there was a span of 6 bases. CDR3 amino acids: CASSYRGNQPQHF. In nucleotides, the CDR3 is TGTGCCAGCAGTTACCGGGGCAATCAGCCCCAGCATTTT.

V gene TRBV18 combines with J gene TRBJ2-1, with TRBD1 identical over 7 bases. The CDR3 contains 16 residues. In germline, CDR1 is KGHSH, CDR2 LQKENI. V lost 3 bases and J lost 0; bases outside the gene matches: 5. CDR3 sequence: CASSPRDSSSYNEQFF. The CDR3 bases are TGTGCCAGCTCACCTCGGGACAGTAGCTCCTACAATGAGCAGTTCTTC.